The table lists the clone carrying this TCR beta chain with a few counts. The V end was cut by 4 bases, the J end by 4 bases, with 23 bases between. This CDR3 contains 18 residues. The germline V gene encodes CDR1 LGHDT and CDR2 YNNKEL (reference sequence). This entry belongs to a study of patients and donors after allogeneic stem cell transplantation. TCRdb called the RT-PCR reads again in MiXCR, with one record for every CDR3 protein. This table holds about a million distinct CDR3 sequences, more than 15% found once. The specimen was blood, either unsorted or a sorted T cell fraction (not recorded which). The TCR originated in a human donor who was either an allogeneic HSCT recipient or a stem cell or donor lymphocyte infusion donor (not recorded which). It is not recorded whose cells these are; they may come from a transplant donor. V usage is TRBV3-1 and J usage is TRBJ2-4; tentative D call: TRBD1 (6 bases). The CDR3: CASSPGNRAANLKNIQYF. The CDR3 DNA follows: TGTGCCAGCAGCCCAGGGAACAGGGCGGCAAACCTTAAAAACATTCAGTACTTC.